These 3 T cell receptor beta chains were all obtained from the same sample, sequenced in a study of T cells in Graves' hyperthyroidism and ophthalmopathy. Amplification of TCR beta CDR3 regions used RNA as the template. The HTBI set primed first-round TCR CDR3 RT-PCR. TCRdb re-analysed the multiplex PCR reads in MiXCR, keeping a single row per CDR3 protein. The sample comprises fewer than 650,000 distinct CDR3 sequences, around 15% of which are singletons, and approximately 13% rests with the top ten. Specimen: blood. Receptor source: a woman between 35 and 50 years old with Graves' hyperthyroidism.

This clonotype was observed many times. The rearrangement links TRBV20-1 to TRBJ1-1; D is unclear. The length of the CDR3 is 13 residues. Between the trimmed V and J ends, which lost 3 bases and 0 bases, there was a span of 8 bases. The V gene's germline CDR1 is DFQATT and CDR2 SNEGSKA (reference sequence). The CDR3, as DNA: TGCAGTGCTAGGGGCAGTTTGAACACTGAAGCTTTCTTT. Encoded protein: CSARGSLNTEAFF.

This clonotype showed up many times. The CDR3 here is CASRRDSTNEKLFF. The CDR3 DNA sequence: TGCGCCAGCAGGAGGGATTCAACTAATGAAAAACTGTTTTTT. The chain has TRBV5-1 and TRBJ1-4; no clear D. The CDR3 is 14 amino acids. V dropped 5 bases and J dropped 0 bases, with 8 bases sitting between them. Germline V gene lookup returns CDR1 SGHRS and CDR2 YFSETQ. The entire variable domain, with the rest obtained from reference TRBV5-1 and TRBJ1-4, is as follows: KAGVTQTPRYLIKTRGQQVTLSCSPISGHRSVSWYQQTPGQGLQFLFEYFSETQRNKGNFPGRFSGRQFSNSRSEMNVSTLELGDSALYLCASRRDSTNEKLFFGSGTQLSVL.

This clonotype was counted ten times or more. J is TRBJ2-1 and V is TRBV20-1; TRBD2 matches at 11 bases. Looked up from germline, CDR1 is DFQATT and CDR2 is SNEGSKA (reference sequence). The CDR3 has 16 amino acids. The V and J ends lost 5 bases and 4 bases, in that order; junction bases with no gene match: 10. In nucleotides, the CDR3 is TGCAGTGCTCGACTAGCGGGAACTAAAATTTACAATGAGCAGTTCTTC. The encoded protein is CSARLAGTKIYNEQFF.